The rows below give T cell receptor beta chains drawn from one sample of a study of blood T cell repertoires in COVID-19. TCRdb's table, derived via immunoSEQ multiplex PCR, lists solely in-frame clones and lacks some. The sample records some 120,000 clones, around four fifths being singletons. Sequencing was carried out using peripheral blood. Receptors were obtained from a human donor in a cohort sampled during active COVID-19. The CDR3 runs from the conserved cysteine through the conserved F or W. The D gene is left open where the match is weak. Clone size is not always given. Where it is, it says once, few, many or a class for expanded clones.

>-|-|TRBJ2-5|TRBV3-1/TRBV3-2
TGTGCCAGCATGGTTGGCAACGGAGAAGAGACCCAGTACTTC
CASMVGNGEETQYF
>-|-|TRBJ2-7|TRBV14
TGTGCCAGCAGCCAAGCCCTTGTCGGTGCCCACGAGCAGTACTTC
CASSQALVGAHEQYF
>-|-|TRBJ2-3|TRBV28
TGTGCCAGCAGTTTATGGGGACTCCTCACAGATACGCAGTATTTT
CASSLWGLLTDTQYF
>-|-|TRBJ1-5|TRBV21-1
TGTGCCAGCAGCATATGTTCAAGTGGGCATCAGCCCCAGCATTTT
CASSICSSGHQPQHF
>few|-|TRBJ2-5|TRBV7-2
TGTGCCAGCAGCACCAGGACACTCGACCAAGAGACCCAGTACTTC
CASSTRTLDQETQYF
>-|-|TRBJ2-1|TRBV5-4
TGTGCCAGCAGCGGGACAAAGGGTGCCTACAATGAGCAGTTCTTC
CASSGTKGAYNEQFF
>-|-|TRBJ1-1|TRBV6-6
TGTGCCAGCAGTAAACCGGACAGCGCGAACACTGAAGCTTTCTTT
CASSKPDSANTEAFF
>-|TRBD1|TRBJ1-2|TRBV14
TGTGCCAGCAGCCAAGGGGTCCGACAGGGAAGGGATGGCTACACCTTC
CASSQGVRQGRDGYTF
>once|TRBD2|TRBJ2-7|TRBV6-6
TGTGCCAGCAGCGGAACCGGTGGCGGGAGCTCCTACGAGCAGTACTTC
CASSGTGGGSSYEQYF
>-|-|TRBJ2-2|TRBV25-1
TGTGCCAGCAGTGAATTTAGGGGGATTGGGACCGGGGAGCTGTTTTTT
CASSEFRGIGTGELFF
>once|-|TRBJ2-7|TRBV9
TGTGCCAGCAGCGTAGGGGAACTAGCCTCCTACGAGCAGTACTTC
CASSVGELASYEQYF
>-|TRBD1|TRBJ1-1|TRBV19
TGTGCCAGTCACCGGGACAGGGATTATTACACTGAAGCTTTCTTT
CASHRDRDYYTEAFF
>-|TRBD2|TRBJ2-1|TRBV7-8
TGTGCCAGCAGCCCCCCCCCAGCGGGGCATTATTATGAGCAGTTCTTC
CASSPPPAGHYYEQFF
>-|TRBD1|TRBJ2-5|TRBV7-9
TGTGCCAGCAGCTGGGGGACAGGGGTAGAGACCCAGTACTTC
CASSWGTGVETQYF
>-|TRBD1|TRBJ1-1|TRBV19
TGTGCCAGTAGTATAGGACAGGGGCCTCAAGCTTTCTTT
CASSIGQGPQAFF
>-|TRBD2|TRBJ2-3|TRBV6-2/TRBV6-3
TGTGCCAGCAGTTTCCCGACTAGCGGAAAAACCACAGATACGCAGTATTTT
CASSFPTSGKTTDTQYF
>-|-|TRBJ1-2|TRBV7-9
TGTGCCAGCAGCTTAGTAACAGTCTATGGCTACACCTTC
CASSLVTVYGYTF
>-|TRBD2|TRBJ2-5|TRBV18
TGTGCCAGCTCACCACCCGGGCTAGCGGGAGTAGAGACCCAGTACTTC
CASSPPGLAGVETQYF
>-|TRBD2|TRBJ2-2|TRBV7-8
TGTGCCAGCAGCTCTCTCGGACTAGCGGGGAACACCGGGGAGCTGTTTTTT
CASSSLGLAGNTGELFF
>-|-|TRBJ2-7|TRBV11-2
TGTGCCAGCAGCTTAAGCACAGGGCTGGCTGGCGAGCAGTACTTC
CASSLSTGLAGEQYF
>-|TRBD1|TRBJ1-5|TRBV7-2
TGTGCCAGCAGCTTAAACAGGGGGCTTAATCAGCCCCAGCATTTT
CASSLNRGLNQPQHF
>few|TRBD1|TRBJ1-2|TRBV10-3
TGTGCCATCAGTGATAACAGGGGGCGCATCTATGGCTACACCTTC
CAISDNRGRIYGYTF
>-|-|TRBJ1-2|TRBV4-1
TGCGCCAGCAGCCGGCGCTCGGCCGGAGATGGCTACACCTTC
CASSRRSAGDGYTF
>-|-|TRBJ2-3|TRBV18
TGTGCCAGCTCACCACAGGTCGGGAGAACAGATACGCAGTATTTT
CASSPQVGRTDTQYF
>few|-|TRBJ2-1|TRBV6-5
TGTGCCAGCAGTCTGGGCCTTAATGAGCAGTTCTTC
CASSLGLNEQFF
>-|-|TRBJ2-5|TRBV28
TGTGCCAGCACCCCCCTTAGCGGTTACCAAGAGACCCAGTACTTC
CASTPLSGYQETQYF
>-|-|TRBJ2-7|TRBV5-1
TGCGCCAGCAGCTTGGACAGGGTATACTACGAGCAGTACTTC
CASSLDRVYYEQYF
>medium-sized|TRBD1|TRBJ2-1|TRBV24-1
TGTGCCACCGCAGGGACAGGGTACAATGAGCAGTTCTTC
CATAGTGYNEQFF
>-|TRBD1|TRBJ1-2|TRBV7-2
TGTGCCAGCAGCCCGGGACAGGGGGCGGTCTATGGCTACACCTTC
CASSPGQGAVYGYTF
>few|-|TRBJ2-1|TRBV20-1
TGCAGTGCTAGTGCGCAGGCTGGTGAGCAGTTCTTC
CSASAQAGEQFF
>-|-|TRBJ1-2|TRBV18
TGTGCCAGCTCACCACGGGAGGGGAGTAACTATGGCTACACCTTC
CASSPREGSNYGYTF
>few|TRBD1|TRBJ1-4|TRBV7-8
TGTGCCAGCAGCCCACAGGGGGCGCCCGGTGAAAAACTGTTTTTT
CASSPQGAPGEKLFF
>-|-|TRBJ2-7|TRBV7-2
TGTGCCAGCAGCTTATTGGCACGGGAGCCCTACGAGCAGTACTTC
CASSLLAREPYEQYF
>once|TRBD1|TRBJ2-1|TRBV4-2
TGTGCCAGCAGCCAAGAGGTCAGGGGGCTAGGTGAGCAGTTCTTC
CASSQEVRGLGEQFF
>-|TRBD2|TRBJ2-1|TRBV19
TGTGCCAGTAGTCCGGGACTACCATTAACCGGTGAGCAGTTCTTC
CASSPGLPLTGEQFF
>-|TRBD1|TRBJ2-1|TRBV2
TGTGCCAGTGGGACAGGGCGGAACAATGAGCAGTTCTTC
CASGTGRNNEQFF
>-|TRBD1|TRBJ1-6|TRBV27
TGTGCCAGCAGCCCAGGGGGCGCCTATTCACCCCTCCACTTT
CASSPGGAYSPLHF
>-|TRBD2|TRBJ2-7|TRBV28
TGTGCCAGCATCTCCGCCGGGACTAGCGGCTACGAGCAGTACTTC
CASISAGTSGYEQYF
>-|TRBD1|TRBJ2-1|TRBV7-9
TGTGCCAGCAGCCAAAGACAGGGGGTGGGGTACAATGAGCAGTTCTTC
CASSQRQGVGYNEQFF
>-|-|TRBJ2-3|TRBV5-1
TGCGCCAGCAGCTCCGGAGGGGGGGGCGCTAGCACAGATACGCAGTATTTT
CASSSGGGGASTDTQYF
>once|-|TRBJ2-3|TRBV20-1
TGCAGTGCTAGACAAACAGATACGCAGTATTTT
CSARQTDTQYF
>-|-|TRBJ1-1|TRBV21-1
TGTGCCAGCCGTAAAAAAGGGGGAACTGAAGCTTTCTTT
CASRKKGGTEAFF
>few|TRBD1|TRBJ2-1|TRBV9
TGTGCCAGCAGCGTAGCGGACAGGGTCCACAATGAGCAGTTCTTC
CASSVADRVHNEQFF
>-|-|TRBJ1-1|TRBV4-2
TGTGCCAGCAGCCAAGATCGAGGGTCACAAGAAGCTTTCTTT
CASSQDRGSQEAFF
>-|TRBD1|TRBJ1-4|TRBV11-1
TGTGCCAGCAGCAGCCCCGGGACAGGGGGGATTGAAAAACTGTTTTTT
CASSSPGTGGIEKLFF
>-|TRBD1|TRBJ2-2|TRBV2
TGTGCCAGCAGGCTACAGGGGGCCGGGGAGCTGTTTTTT
CASRLQGAGELFF
>-|-|TRBJ1-5|TRBV6-6
TGTGCCAGCAGACCTGGACAGACCCAAGGGGGGCCCCAGCATTTT
CASRPGQTQGGPQHF
>-|TRBD1|TRBJ1-2|TRBV12-3/TRBV12-4
TGTGCCAGCACCCAGACAGGGAACGGCTACACCTTC
CASTQTGNGYTF